One TCR beta chain is described in this entry. Its antigen is still unknown. The source of the sample is a study of T cell responses to AZD1222 COVID-19 vaccine. Notes on the study in general: After two AZD1222 doses, spike-specific TCR breadth and depth rose versus day 0. Spike was spanned by vaccine-associated CD4 TCRs, which were dominant at 160-218 and 743-854. Repertoires in all cases were sampled only once the peak T cell response had passed.

V was shortened by 3 bases and J by 8 bases, with 10 bases between the two germline ends. The CDR3 consists of 12 residues. Second-dose timings of about 4 or about 12 weeks were pooled. Here immunoSEQ multiplex PCR was the method, and the copy in TCRdb shows in-frame clones only, minus some. The data show 150,000 to 200,000 clones, approximately 94% seen once. The starting material was peripheral blood, obtained 28 days after the second AZD1222 dose. The TCR originated in an adult who received the AZD1222 COVID-19 vaccine. This rearrangement joins TRBV12-3 or TRBV12-4 to TRBJ1-2, with a weak D call TRBD1 (5 bases). The CDR3 bases are TGTGCCAGCAGTTTTGGGGCAGACGGCTACACCTTC. Protein product: CASSFGADGYTF.